This TCR beta chain derives from a study of T cell responses to AZD1222 COVID-19 vaccine. Germline CDR1 reads SNHLY; CDR2 reads FYNNEI. V dropped 7 bases and J dropped 6 bases, with 19 bases sitting between them. The CDR3 has 14 residues. Study-wide results and limits: Clonal diversity may have been underestimated, and the donors were mostly white British, with more females than males. Repertoires in all cases were sampled only once the peak T cell response had passed. Elevations in Spike-specific TCR breadth and depth followed administration of two AZD1222 doses.

Concerning this clone itself: The antigen remains undetermined.

Sequencing was performed with immunoSEQ multiplex PCR; in TCRdb, only in-frame clones are kept and a portion is missing. This table has about 130,000 clones, just over 90% appearing once. The V gene is TRBV2, the J gene TRBJ2-7, with D perhaps matching TRBD1 (6 bases). The source of this sequence is an adult who received the AZD1222 COVID-19 vaccine. This material consisted of peripheral blood, taken 28 days after the second AZD1222 dose. The chain's CDR3 is CASTSGTGLVEQYF. The DNA for the CDR3 is TGTGCCAGCACCTCGGGAACAGGGTTGGTCGAGCAGTACTTC.